This T cell receptor (beta chain) was observed in a study of blood T cell repertoires in COVID-19. About the study: The United States, Italy and Spain provided the acute and convalescent COVID-19 samples. The cDNA or gDNA used as material had been derived from T cells, B-cell-depleted T cells, or PBMCs.

The V end lost 0 bases, the J end lost 4 bases, and 11 bases lay between the germline ends. CDR3 length equals 15 residues. Germline V CDR1 and CDR2: ENHRY, SYGVKD. How the authors handled the data: Quantification of nucleated cells was approximated via reference gene primer amplification. Data came from immunoSEQ multiplex PCR; TCRdb stores just in-frame clones and leaves some out. V, J and clone size reflect that table, while D and trimming were determined from the DNA. The table includes about 170,000 clones, 85% detected once. The sequenced sample consisted of peripheral blood. This sequence was found in a human donor with acute or convalescent COVID-19. The donor label of this sample is uncertain. V is TRBV10-3 and J is TRBJ2-3, with a weak D call TRBD1 (6 bases). The DNA for the CDR3 is TGTGCCATCAGTGAGTCTGCAGGGGCGTCAGATACGCAGTATTTT. This translates into CAISESAGASDTQYF.